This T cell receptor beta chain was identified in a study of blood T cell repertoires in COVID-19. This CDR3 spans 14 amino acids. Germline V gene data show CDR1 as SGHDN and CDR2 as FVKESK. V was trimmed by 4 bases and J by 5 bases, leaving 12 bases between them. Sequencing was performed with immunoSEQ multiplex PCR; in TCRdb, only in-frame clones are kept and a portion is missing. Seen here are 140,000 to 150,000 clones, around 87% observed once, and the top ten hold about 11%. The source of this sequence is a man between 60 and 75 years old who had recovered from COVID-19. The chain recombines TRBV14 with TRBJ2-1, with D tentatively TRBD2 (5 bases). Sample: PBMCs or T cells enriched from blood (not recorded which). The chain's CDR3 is CASSRHGGDNEQFF. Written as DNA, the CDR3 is TGTGCCAGCAGCCGACATGGAGGTGACAATGAGCAGTTCTTC.